These 5 T cell receptor beta chains were sequenced from one sample in a study of blood T cell repertoires in COVID-19 (dated by TCRdb to 2019 to 2021). Libraries were built with the immunoSEQ multiplex PCR assay. TCRdb took this table from immuneACCESS and kept in-frame rearrangements with V and J called. Such tables lack part of the clones; where checked against another copy, unresolved V genes explain under half of the gap, and the rest is unexplained. This sample lists under 200,000 clones; around 90% were detected once. The top ten clonotypes cover about 2.5% of the sample. What was sequenced was peripheral blood. All receptors derive from a woman of 80 years or more with COVID-19, enrolled during active disease.

This clone appeared a single time. This chain joins TRBV28 and TRBJ2-7; D might be TRBD1 (5 bases). In germline, CDR1 is MDHEN, CDR2 SYDVKM. CDR3 size: 15 residues. V was cut by 5 bases and J by 5 bases, with 19 bases left in between. The CDR3 spells CASSPSVGRGNEQYF. The CDR3 nucleotides are TGTGCCAGCAGTCCTTCTGTGGGAAGGGGAAACGAGCAGTACTTC.

The V gene is TRBV5-1, the J gene TRBJ2-7, with TRBD2 matching over 13 bases. The CDR3 sequence is 16 residues long. V was clipped by 4 bases and J by 2 bases; unmatched bases: 6. Germline lookup yields CDR1 SGHRS and CDR2 YFSETQ. In nucleotides, the CDR3 is TGCGCCAGCAGCCGCCAACTAGCGGGAGGGCCCTACGAGCAGTACTTC. It translates to CASSRQLAGGPYEQYF.

The chain joins TRBV6-1 to TRBJ1-1; D not resolved. Germline lookup yields CDR1 MNHNS and CDR2 SASEGT. Trimming pared 3 bases from V and 2 bases from J, leaving 7 bases between. This CDR3 is built from 13 residues. CDR3 nucleotide sequence: TGTGCCAGCAGTGAGGGAGAAAACACTGAAGCTTTCTTT. Protein sequence: CASSEGENTEAFF.

The chain combines TRBV19 with TRBJ1-4; D gene ambiguous. V shed 11 bases and J shed 4 bases, with 14 bases lying between them. The germline CDR1 and CDR2 sequences are LNHDA and SQIVND (reference sequence). The CDR3 length is 13 residues. This chain's CDR3 is CASRPLYNEKLFF. In nucleotides, the CDR3 is TGTGCCTCTAGACCGTTATATAATGAAAAACTGTTTTTT.

The V and J genes are TRBV5-4 and TRBJ1-2; TRBD1 aligns across 12 bases. J gave up 8 bases and V 6 bases, and 8 bases lay outside the gene matches. Germline V CDR1 and CDR2: SGHNT, YYREEE (reference sequence). This CDR3 region has 14 residues. The CDR3 sequence: CASTRGTGGQGYTF. CDR3 nucleotides: TGTGCCAGCACGAGGGGGACAGGGGGCCAAGGCTACACCTTC.